One sample yielded the 5 T cell receptor beta chains listed below, sequenced in a study of cytomegalovirus exposure and HLA in healthy donors. The PCR employed 60 Vbeta primers together with 13 Jbeta primers. Libraries were prepared by immunoSEQ multiplex PCR; TCRdb keeps only in-frame clonotypes and omits some of them. The sample records roughly 110,000 clones, approximately 85% being singletons. Input material: PBMCs. The receptors shown here come from a man in his fifties or sixties in good health and CMV-seronegative.

This chain uses TRBV10-3 with TRBJ1-1; D gene unclear. Trimming stripped 8 bases from V and 5 bases from J, with 12 bases between. Germline V lookup: CDR1 ENHRY, CDR2 SYGVKD. CDR3 length: 12 amino acids. The DNA of the CDR3 is TGTGCCATCTCCACTCCGGGGACTGAAGCTTTCTTT. It translates to CAISTPGTEAFF.

V is TRBV2 and J is TRBJ1-6; no clear D. Germline CDR1 and CDR2: SNHLY and FYNNEI. CDR3 length: 14 residues. Between the trimmed V and J ends, which lost 2 bases and 7 bases, there was a span of 9 bases. CDR3 coding DNA: TGTGCCAGCAGTGAATATGGAGAAAATTCACCCCTCCACTTT. It is translated as CASSEYGENSPLHF.

J is TRBJ1-2 and V is TRBV2; D is undetermined. The V and J ends lost 2 bases and 8 bases respectively, with 9 bases between them. This CDR3 contains 12 residues. CDR1 and CDR2 (germline): SNHLY, FYNNEI. The CDR3 nucleotides read TGTGCCAGCAGTGAAAGGAGCGGGGGCTACACCTTC. It is translated as CASSERSGGYTF.

Here the CDR3 DNA reads TGTGCCAGCAGCCCGACAGGCTATGGCTACACCTTC. Protein sequence: CASSPTGYGYTF. The chain couples TRBV11-2 to TRBJ1-2; tentative D call: TRBD1 (6 bases). CDR3 length: 12 amino acids. Germline values: CDR1 SGHAT, CDR2 FQNNGV. V was clipped by 5 bases and J by 4 bases, with 8 bases between them.

The chain couples TRBV19 to TRBJ1-5; D ambiguous. The CDR3 loop spans 14 amino acids. V was shortened by 1 base and J by 9 bases, with 13 bases between the two germline ends. Germline values: CDR1 LNHDA, CDR2 SQIVND (reference sequence). As DNA, the CDR3 is TGTGCCAGTAGTATAGCCCTGCGGGATATGCCCCAGCATTTT. Translated, it gives CASSIALRDMPQHF.